A selection of T cell receptor beta chains follows, all from one sample in a study of tumor-infiltrating lymphocytes in primary liver carcinoma. TCRdb re-called the multiplex PCR reads through MiXCR, storing one row per CDR3 protein. Of about 180,000 distinct CDR3 sequences in the sample, 60% are singletons; the top ten hold around 68%. Material: peripheral blood. Every receptor here comes from a man in his forties with primary liver carcinoma and hepatitis B virus infection. Each CDR3 is given with its conserved first and last residue. The D gene is left open where the match is weak. Size is omitted from some rows. Given values are once, few, many or a class for expanded clones.

cdr3_aa cdr3_nt d_call j_call v_call clone_size
CVISAIRDSRGYTF TGTGTCATCAGTGCAATCCGGGACAGCCGTGGCTACACCTTC TRBD1 TRBJ1-2 TRBV10-3 NA
CASTTQRGYNEQFF TGTGCCAGCACCACTCAGCGGGGGTACAATGAGCAGTTCTTC TRBD2 TRBJ2-1 TRBV6-1 few
CASSYPRIGGRGTEAFF TGTGCCAGCAGCTACCCGCGGATCGGGGGGCGAGGAACTGAAGCTTTCTTT NA TRBJ1-1 TRBV6-5 NA
CSVTDPGTETQYF TGCAGCGTAACTGATCCGGGGACGGAGACCCAGTACTTC NA TRBJ2-5 TRBV29-1 few
CTSSQDQGQGTPGANVLTF TGCACCAGCAGCCAAGACCAAGGACAGGGTACCCCTGGGGCCAACGTCCTGACATTC TRBD1 TRBJ2-6 TRBV4-1 NA
CASSLIGVLAGTGEQHF TGTGCCAGCAGCTTAATTGGTGTCCTAGCGGGCACTGGCGAGCAGCACTTC TRBD2 TRBJ2-7 TRBV11-2 NA
CASSQTGTMLGEQYF TGTGCCAGCAGCCAGACCGGGACTATGCTGGGGGAGCAGTACTTC TRBD2 TRBJ2-7 TRBV4-2 few
CSVEAPTSGVQETQYF TGCAGCGTTGAAGCACCGACTAGCGGAGTCCAAGAGACCCAGTACTTC TRBD2 TRBJ2-5 TRBV29-1 NA
CASSYRLAGDNSPLHF TGTGCCAGCAGTTACCGGTTGGCAGGCGATAATTCACCCCTCCACTTT NA TRBJ1-6 TRBV6-5 few
CASSRMSGRVDNEQFF TGTGCCAGCAGTCGTATGAGCGGGAGGGTGGACAATGAGCAGTTCTTC TRBD2 TRBJ2-1 TRBV6-5 NA
CASSLTRTSATNNEQFF TGTGCCAGCAGCTTAACCCGGACTAGCGCGACCAACAATGAGCAGTTCTTC TRBD2 TRBJ2-1 TRBV11-3 NA
CASSIGRSGDGYTF TGTGCCAGCAGCATAGGCCGCAGTGGGGATGGCTACACCTTC NA TRBJ1-2 TRBV13 NA
CASSESVTERKQYF TGCGCCAGCAGTGAGTCAGTGACAGAACGCAAGCAGTACTTC NA TRBJ2-7 TRBV10-2 NA
CATLSAATGTDTQYF TGTGCCACTCTATCTGCCGCGACAGGCACAGATACGCAGTATTTT NA TRBJ2-3 TRBV10-3 NA
CASSEGIADTQYF TGTGCCAGCAGTGAAGGAATTGCGGATACGCAGTATTTT NA TRBJ2-3 TRBV2 NA
CASSLHRSTGELFF TGTGCCAGCAGCCTCCACAGGTCAACCGGGGAGCTGTTTTTT NA TRBJ2-2 TRBV11-2 NA
CTSSQDSGRGETQYF TGCACCAGCAGCCAAGACAGCGGGAGGGGTGAGACCCAGTACTTC TRBD2 TRBJ2-5 TRBV4-1 NA
CSDEQGAPETQYF TGCAGCGATGAACAGGGGGCGCCTGAGACCCAGTACTTC TRBD1 TRBJ2-5 TRBV29-1 NA
CASSALGSTNEKLFF TGTGCCAGCAGCGCCCTGGGATCAACTAATGAAAAACTGTTTTTT NA TRBJ1-4 TRBV6-5 few
CASSTSRGWAGELFF TGTGCCAGCAGCACTTCCAGGGGGTGGGCCGGGGAGCTGTTTTTT TRBD1 TRBJ2-2 TRBV7-8 NA
CVSSPMTSPYEQYF TGTGTCAGCAGCCCCATGACTAGCCCCTACGAGCAGTACTTC TRBD2 TRBJ2-7 TRBV11-2 NA
CASSSWDRAVETQYF TGTGCCAGCAGCTCCTGGGACAGGGCCGTAGAGACCCAGTACTTC TRBD1 TRBJ2-5 TRBV11-2 many
CASSPRNMYEQYF TGTGCCAGCAGTCCTCGTAATATGTACGAGCAGTACTTC NA TRBJ2-7 TRBV6-1 NA
CASSLQEEETQYF TGTGCCAGCAGTTTACAGGAAGAAGAGACCCAGTACTTC NA TRBJ2-5 TRBV6-5 NA
CASSLSNQPQHF TGTGCCAGCAGCTTAAGCAATCAGCCCCAGCATTTT NA TRBJ1-5 TRBV7-9 few
CASIPTRGEAFF TGTGCCAGCATCCCTACCCGGGGTGAAGCTTTCTTT NA TRBJ1-1 TRBV5-8 NA
CSVWTGFGNEQFF TGCAGCGTCTGGACAGGGTTTGGGAATGAGCAGTTCTTC TRBD1 TRBJ2-1 TRBV29-1 NA
CASSYSRTSGFKYF TGTGCCAGCAGTTACTCTAGGACTAGCGGGTTTAAGTACTTC TRBD2 TRBJ2-7 TRBV6-5 few
CASSQGGAYIEKLFF TGTGCCAGCAGCCAGGGGGGCGCGTATATTGAAAAACTGTTTTTT TRBD1 TRBJ1-4 TRBV12-3/TRBV12-4 NA
CASSSSSREQYF TGTGCCAGCAGTTCCTCAAGTCGCGAGCAGTACTTC NA TRBJ2-7 TRBV28 few
CASSVRWSPESGANVLTF TGTGCCAGCAGTGTCCGATGGAGTCCTGAGTCGGGGGCCAACGTCCTGACTTTC NA TRBJ2-6 TRBV12-3/TRBV12-4 NA
CASSPSVLGDQPQHF TGTGCCAGCAGTCCGTCGGTTTTGGGAGATCAGCCCCAGCATTTT NA TRBJ1-5 TRBV6-5 few
CASSLSVGGIEQFF TGTGCCAGCAGCCTCTCTGTAGGGGGCATTGAGCAGTTCTTC TRBD1 TRBJ2-1 TRBV11-2 many
CASSYHGETQYF TGTGCCAGCAGTTACCATGGGGAGACCCAGTACTTC NA TRBJ2-5 TRBV6-5 NA
CVSSQGQGAGYTF TGTGTCAGCAGCCAGGGACAGGGGGCCGGCTACACCTTC TRBD1 TRBJ1-2 TRBV5-5 NA
CASRGVGQGGSEQYF TGTGCCAGTAGGGGAGTTGGACAGGGGGGCTCCGAGCAGTACTTC TRBD1 TRBJ2-7 TRBV28 NA
CASSDCSGTGELFF TGTGCCAGCAGTGATTGTAGCGGGACCGGGGAGCTGTTTTTT TRBD2 TRBJ2-2 TRBV6-1 NA
CASSQLQSNTEAFF TGTGCCAGCAGCCAATTACAGTCGAACACTGAAGCTTTCTTT NA TRBJ1-1 TRBV6-5 NA
CASCDKLAVGYNEQFF TGCGCCAGCTGTGACAAACTAGCGGTGGGGTACAATGAGCAGTTCTTC TRBD2 TRBJ2-1 TRBV10-1 NA
CASSAGPRTNRTGELFF TGCGCCAGCAGTGCCGGGCCCCGAACGAACCGCACCGGGGAGCTGTTTTTT NA TRBJ2-2 TRBV10-1 few
CASSLHGTGQYEQYF TGTGCCAGCAGTTTACACGGGACAGGGCAATACGAGCAGTACTTC TRBD1 TRBJ2-7 TRBV6-6 many
CASSPDSTDTQYF TGTGCCAGCAGCCCCGACAGCACAGATACGCAGTATTTT NA TRBJ2-3 TRBV5-6 few
CASSLIGGSEQFF TGTGCCAGCAGTTTGATAGGAGGGAGTGAGCAGTTCTTC NA TRBJ2-1 TRBV12-3/TRBV12-4 few
CASSPSVTSSTDTQYF TGCGCCAGCAGCCCCTCGGTGACTAGCAGTACAGATACGCAGTATTTT TRBD2 TRBJ2-3 TRBV4-1 few
CASSYSGGRFDTGELFF TGTGCCAGCAGTTACTCGGGGGGGAGATTCGACACCGGGGAGCTGTTTTTT TRBD2 TRBJ2-2 TRBV6-6 few